In this sample, the clone carrying this TCR beta chain turned up once. Its antigen remains unknown. V was shortened by 0 bases and J by 1 base, with 18 bases between the two germline ends. Germline-derived CDR1 and CDR2 are MGHDK and SYGVNS. The CDR3 covers 18 residues. This specimen belongs to a study of shared clonotypes between healthy human individuals. Every subset had its genomic DNA shared out evenly among several immunoSEQ plates. Sequenced by immunoSEQ multiplex PCR; TCRdb stores in-frame clones only, minus some. Among 2 million to 2.5 million clones listed, just under 95% were seen once. Findings and caveats of the study: In contrast to clonotypes shared by all four donors, non-shared clonotypes had lower generation probabilities.

The J gene is TRBJ1-1, the V gene TRBV25-1; no firm D call. This clonotype was sampled from a man between 18 and 35 years old in good health. Some clones in this sample may be carry-over from other donors' samples. The sample taken for sequencing was naive CD4+ T cells from PBMCs. Subset here: CD45RA+ positively selected. CDR3 residues: CASSEYAGGGSANTEAFF. Written as DNA, the CDR3 is TGTGCCAGCAGTGAATACGCCGGAGGCGGCAGCGCGAACACTGAAGCTTTCTTT.